The 14 T cell receptor beta chains given below trace back to one sample, sequenced in a study of blood T cell repertoires in COVID-19. Repertoires were generated with immunoSEQ multiplex PCR, while TCRdb's copy carries only in-frame clones and drops some. There are 20,000 to 30,000 clones in the sample; 75% to 90% occur only once, and 2% to 2.5% lies in the top ten. The sample consisted of peripheral blood. These receptors were obtained from a woman in her seventies with COVID-19, enrolled during active disease.

This rearrangement joins TRBV3-1 (or the pseudogene TRBV3-2) to TRBJ1-3; 9 bases are shared with TRBD1. The germline CDR1 and CDR2 sequences are LGHDT and YNNKEL (reference sequence). Losses at the gene ends were 2 bases for V and 5 bases for J; bases not matched to a gene: 7. The CDR3 has 16 amino acids. The CDR3 nucleotides read TGTGCCAGCAGCCAACCCCGGGACAGGGTACGAAACACCATATATTTT. This codes for CASSQPRDRVRNTIYF.

This rearrangement joins TRBV5-1 to TRBJ2-3; 11 nucleotides agree with TRBD2. CDR3 length: 17 residues. CDR1 is SGHRS, CDR2 YFSETQ, per germline. The V gene end was trimmed by 0 bases and the J gene end by 3 bases; junction bases not matched to a gene: 6. The CDR3 DNA is TGCGCCAGCAGCTTGGGGCCACTAGCGGGAGTAACAGATACGCAGTATTTT. Its translation is CASSLGPLAGVTDTQYF. Supplemented by reference TRBV5-1 and TRBJ2-3, the full variable domain reads KAGVTQTPRYLIKTRGQQVTLSCSPISGHRSVSWYQQTPGQGLQFLFEYFSETQRNKGNFPGRFSGRQFSNSRSEMNVSTLELGDSALYLCASSLGPLAGVTDTQYFGPGTRLTVL.

This chain connects TRBV11-3 to TRBJ2-7; 7 bases match TRBD2. Germline CDR1 and CDR2: SGHNT and YENEEA. Unmatched junction bases numbered 2, after V lost 1 base and J lost 5 bases. The CDR3 consists of 13 residues. The CDR3 region is CASSLVRGDEQYV. The DNA of the CDR3 is TGTGCCAGCAGCTTAGTCCGGGGGGACGAGCAGTACGTC.

This sequence joins TRBV14 and TRBJ1-1, with TRBD1 matching 7 bases. CDR1 SGHDN and CDR2 FVKESK come from the germline V gene. V gave up 0 bases and J gave up 4 bases; unmatched junction bases: 11. CDR3 length equals 17 residues. As DNA, the CDR3 is TGTGCCAGCAGCCAAGATAGGGCGTGGAAGGGGGCCACTGAAGCTTTCTTT. Protein sequence: CASSQDRAWKGATEAFF.

This rearrangement joins TRBV5-1 to TRBJ2-3; 7 bases are shared with TRBD2. The CDR3 is made up of 14 amino acids. V was clipped by 4 bases and J by 2 bases; unmatched bases: 4. Looked up from germline, CDR1 is SGHRS and CDR2 is YFSETQ. CDR3 bases: TGCGCCAGCAGCGTCGGGACTATCACAGATACGCAGTATTTT. Its translation: CASSVGTITDTQYF. Together with reference TRBV5-1 and TRBJ2-3, the CDR3 gives the full variable domain: KAGVTQTPRYLIKTRGQQVTLSCSPISGHRSVSWYQQTPGQGLQFLFEYFSETQRNKGNFPGRFSGRQFSNSRSEMNVSTLELGDSALYLCASSVGTITDTQYFGPGTRLTVL.

This clone was seen a handful of times. The chain recombines TRBV29-1 with TRBJ1-5; D may be TRBD1 (5 bases). Germline CDR1 reads SQVTM; CDR2 reads ANQGSEA. The V end lost 4 bases, the J end lost 5 bases, and 15 bases lay between the germline ends. There are 14 residues in the CDR3. This CDR3 reads CSVVVPGGDQPQHF. CDR3 nucleotides: TGCAGCGTTGTTGTTCCGGGGGGGGATCAGCCCCAGCATTTT.

The chain employs TRBV29-1 and TRBJ1-3, with D perhaps TRBD1 (5 bases). This CDR3 has 13 amino acids. V was clipped by 4 bases and J by 2 bases, with 9 bases between them. CDR1 and CDR2 from the germline V gene are SQVTM and ANQGSEA. The CDR3: CSVVGGTGNTIYF. The CDR3 DNA follows: TGCAGCGTTGTCGGGGGTACTGGAAACACCATATATTTT.

The gene calls are TRBV11-2 and TRBJ1-5; D is ambiguous. CDR3 length: 14 residues. Germline CDR1 is SGHAT and CDR2 is FQNNGV. Trimming removed 5 bases from V and 6 bases from J, with 14 bases in between. CDR3 amino acids: CASSQSGLAQPQHF. The CDR3 coding sequence is TGTGCCAGCAGCCAATCAGGACTGGCTCAGCCCCAGCATTTT.

The chain recombines TRBV7-6 with TRBJ2-1, with 12 positions matching TRBD1. The germline V gene encodes CDR1 SGHVS and CDR2 FNYEAQ. The ends lost 5 bases at V and 4 bases at J; junction bases unmatched: 3. This CDR3 has 15 residues. For the CDR3, the DNA is TGTGCCAGCAGCCGGGACAGGGGGCTATACAATGAGCAGTTCTTC. Protein: CASSRDRGLYNEQFF.

This clone has a single count. The chain joins TRBV29-1 to TRBJ2-5; 9 bases are a match to TRBD1. The V gene's germline CDR1 is SQVTM and CDR2 ANQGSEA. This CDR3 is 14 amino acids long. With V trimmed by 2 bases and J by 5 bases, 6 bases remained unmatched. CDR3 in DNA: TGCAGCGTTGAACTCACAGGGGGCGTGGAGACCCAGTACTTC. This encodes CSVELTGGVETQYF. Drawing the rest from reference TRBV29-1 and TRBJ2-5, the complete variable domain is SAVISQKPSRDICQRGTSLTIQCQVDSQVTMMFWYRQQPGQSLTLIATANQGSEATYESGFVIDKFPISRPNLTFSTLTVSNMSPEDSSIYLCSVELTGGVETQYFGPGTRLLVL.

The chain joins TRBV7-2 to TRBJ1-3; 9 bases line up with TRBD1. This CDR3 is built from 14 residues. Trimming took 5 bases from V and 7 from J; bases not matched to a gene: 6. From germline, CDR1 is SGHTA and CDR2 FQGNSA. CDR3 DNA: TGTGCCAGCAGCCTAACGACAGGGGGGAACACCATATATTTT. Encoded protein: CASSLTTGGNTIYF.

The gene calls are TRBV5-1 and TRBJ2-2; 7 positions agree with TRBD2. The ends lost 6 bases at V and 4 bases at J; junction bases unmatched: 6. CDR1 is SGHRS and CDR2 is YFSETQ in the germline V gene. The CDR3 loop spans 14 amino acids. In nucleotides, the CDR3 is TGCGCCAGCATGGGGAGGGAGAGCACCGGGGAGCTGTTTTTT. This codes for CASMGRESTGELFF.

The chain couples TRBV19 to TRBJ1-5; a weak D match, TRBD1 (6 bases). This CDR3 is built from 15 residues. Germline values: CDR1 LNHDA, CDR2 SQIVND (reference sequence). V lost 3 bases, J lost 6 bases, and 15 bases lay in between. For the CDR3, the DNA is TGTGCCAGTAGTATGGGTACAGGGTTCGGTCAGCCCCAGCATTTT. Its protein is CASSMGTGFGQPQHF. The entire variable domain, with the rest obtained from reference TRBV19 and TRBJ1-5, is as follows: DGGITQSPKYLFRKEGQNVTLSCEQNLNHDAMYWYRQDPGQGLRLIYYSQIVNDFQKGDIAEGYSVSREKKESFPLTVTSAQKNPTAFYLCASSMGTGFGQPQHFGDGTRLSIL.

Only a few counts were recorded for this clone. V and J are TRBV7-3 and TRBJ2-6; tentative D call: TRBD1 (5 bases). The germline V gene has CDR1 SGHTA and CDR2 FQGTGA. V was cut by 3 bases and J by 0 bases, with 9 bases left in between. This CDR3 contains 16 residues. The CDR3 DNA reads TGTGCCAGCAGCTTCACAGGCATCTCTGGGGCCAACGTCCTGACTTTC. It is translated as CASSFTGISGANVLTF.